This T cell receptor (beta chain) emerged from a study of blood T cell repertoires in COVID-19. Per the authors' pipeline: Reference gene primer amplification gave estimated nucleated cell counts. Measured with immunoSEQ multiplex PCR; TCRdb has only the in-frame clones, and not every one. V and J calls and clone size are given by that table; D and trimming were obtained from the DNA. Seen here are around 50,000 clones, approximately 80% observed once, and the top ten hold 9.5% to 13%. One Seattle source followed patients from active infection through their disease course. The germline V gene has CDR1 LGHDT and CDR2 YNNKEL (reference sequence). CDR3 size: 13 residues. Trimming shortened V by 2 bases and J by 9 bases, and 11 bases separated the two germline ends.

Sequenced material: peripheral blood. The origin of this receptor is an elderly man with COVID-19, enrolled during active disease. This chain joins TRBV3-1 (or the pseudogene TRBV3-2) and TRBJ2-1; tentative D call: TRBD1 (5 bases). Written as DNA, the CDR3 is TGTGCCAGCAGCCAAAACAGGAGAGGTGAGCAGTTCTTC. It is translated as CASSQNRRGEQFF.